This T cell receptor (beta chain) was identified during a study of control samples from healthy donors and cancer patients. This clone occurred once. This CDR3 spans 17 amino acids. Germline loops: CDR1 LGHDT, CDR2 YNNKEL (reference sequence). Trimming took off 3 bases at V and 3 bases at J, with 20 bases between the two ends. Produced via immunoSEQ multiplex PCR; TCRdb's table is partial and in-frame only. The data show roughly 18,000 clones, approximately 81% seen once. The receptor was isolated from a woman aged 65 to 85 with lung cancer. The chain combines TRBV3-1 (or the pseudogene TRBV3-2) with TRBJ1-1; a possible D gene is TRBD1 (6 bases). Sequencing input: PBMCs. CDR3: CASSQAPGAPRDTEAFF. As DNA, the CDR3 is TGTGCCAGCAGCCAGGCTCCGGGGGCGCCTAGGGACACTGAAGCTTTCTTT.